Below are 15 T cell receptor beta chains sequenced from a single sample in a study of patients and donors after allogeneic stem cell transplantation. TCRdb analysed the RT-PCR reads with MiXCR anew, one entry per CDR3 protein. The sample shows about 18,000 distinct CDR3 sequences, around 5% of them seen only once. The material sequenced was blood, either unsorted or a sorted T cell fraction (not recorded which). The receptors originated from a human donor who was either an allogeneic HSCT recipient or a stem cell or donor lymphocyte infusion donor (not recorded which). It is not recorded whose cells these are; they may come from a transplant donor.

This clonotype was found many times. The chain combines TRBV7-9 with TRBJ2-3; maybe TRBD2 (6 bases). The length of the CDR3 is 16 residues. V was cut by 3 bases and J by 4 bases, with 17 bases left in between. CDR1 SEHNR and CDR2 FQNEAQ come from the germline V gene (reference sequence). CDR3 protein: CASSLGLRGMADTQYF. Written as DNA, the CDR3 is TGTGCCAGCAGCTTGGGACTGAGGGGTATGGCAGATACGCAGTATTTT.

This clonotype has a count of ten or more. V usage is TRBV12-3 or TRBV12-4 and J usage is TRBJ1-2; D gene uncertain. The germline V and J ends were trimmed by 5 bases and 7 bases, with 23 bases remaining between them. The length of the CDR3 is 16 residues. The CDR3 DNA is TGTGCCAGCAGTCCAACATCAGCCGCGGGGTGGTTTGGCTACACCTTC. It yields the protein CASSPTSAAGWFGYTF.

This clonotype has a count of ten or more. The rearrangement joins TRBV9 to TRBJ1-3; D may be TRBD1 (5 bases). Germline V lookup: CDR1 SGDLS, CDR2 YYNGEE. V was pared by 3 bases and J by 10 bases, with 17 bases between. CDR3 size: 14 residues. This CDR3 is CASSGDHPGRTIYF. In nucleotides, the CDR3 is TGTGCCAGCAGCGGTGACCACCCGGGACGAACCATATATTTT.

This clonotype was counted many times. V and J are TRBV12-3 or TRBV12-4 and TRBJ1-4, with TRBD1 matching over 7 bases. This CDR3 has 15 residues. V lost 5 bases, J lost 8 bases, and 11 bases stayed unmatched. CDR3 sequence: CASSRGQRYREKLFF. CDR3 nucleotide sequence: TGTGCCAGCAGTCGGGGACAGAGGTATCGGGAAAAACTGTTTTTT.

V usage is TRBV7-9 and J usage is TRBJ2-5; D may be TRBD1 or TRBD2 (6 bases each). CDR1 is SEHNR, CDR2 FQNEAQ, per germline (reference sequence). V was shortened by 4 bases and J by 4 bases, with 10 bases between the two germline ends. The CDR3 covers 13 residues. CDR3 DNA: TGTGCCAGCAGCTCCTGGGGGGCAGAGACCCAGTACTTC. Its protein is CASSSWGAETQYF. Complete variable domain (other parts from reference TRBV7-9 and TRBJ2-5): DTGVSQNPRHKITKRGQNVTFRCDPISEHNRLYWYRQTLGQGPEFLTYFQNEAQLEKSRLLSDRFSAERPKGSFSTLEIQRTEQGDSAMYLCASSSWGAETQYFGPGTRLLVL.

This clonotype was observed many times. V and J are TRBV24-1 and TRBJ1-2, with no clear D. CDR1 is KGHDR, CDR2 SFDVKD, per germline. V lost 2 bases and J lost 4, with 7 bases in between. CDR3 length equals 13 residues. The DNA of the CDR3 is TGTGCCACCAGTGATTCCCTCGGCTATGGCTACACCTTC. Its translation is CATSDSLGYGYTF.

This clonotype was counted many times. The rearrangement uses TRBV5-1 and TRBJ2-4, with D uncertain. CDR1 is SGHRS, CDR2 YFSETQ, per germline. The germline V and J ends were trimmed by 4 bases and 5 bases, with 16 bases remaining between them. This CDR3 has 15 residues. Here the CDR3 DNA reads TGCGCCAGCAGCATCAACTTAGAACCCGAAAACATTCAGTACTTC. Amino acid sequence: CASSINLEPENIQYF.

This clonotype was observed a few times. The chain is built from TRBV29-1 and TRBJ2-7; D may be TRBD2 (5 bases). Trimming removed 1 base from V and 2 bases from J, with 15 bases in between. CDR1 is SQVTM, CDR2 ANQGSEA, per germline. The CDR3 runs 15 residues. The CDR3 coding sequence is TGCAGCGTTGAAGCTGGAGCCGGGGTGACCTACGAGCAGTACTTC. Its protein is CSVEAGAGVTYEQYF.

This clonotype was picked up many times. This chain uses TRBV5-4 with TRBJ2-1, with TRBD2 matching over 11 bases. With V trimmed by 4 bases and J by 1 base, 4 bases remained unmatched. Per germline, CDR1 SGHNT and CDR2 YYREEE (reference sequence). The CDR3 has 16 amino acids. CDR3 residues: CASSLVAGGSYNEQFF. CDR3 nucleotides: TGTGCCAGCAGCCTGGTAGCGGGAGGGTCCTACAATGAGCAGTTCTTC.

This clonotype came up many times. This sequence joins TRBV20-1 and TRBJ1-2; 10 bases map to TRBD1. From germline, CDR1 is DFQATT and CDR2 SNEGSKA (reference sequence). Trimming took 6 bases from V and 2 from J; bases not matched to a gene: 6. The CDR3 is 14 residues long. CDR3 protein: CSAKGTGVNYGYTF. The CDR3, as DNA: TGCAGTGCCAAAGGGACAGGGGTAAACTATGGCTACACCTTC.

Ten or more counts support this clonotype. The chain is built from TRBV9 and TRBJ2-1; TRBD2 is a possible D gene (5 bases). This CDR3 is built from 15 residues. V lost 0 bases, J lost 7 bases, and 14 bases lay in between. In germline, CDR1 is SGDLS, CDR2 YYNGEE. In DNA, the CDR3 is TGTGCCAGCAGCGTAGCGGGATCTCTATCAAATGAGCAGTTCTTC. Residues: CASSVAGSLSNEQFF.

In its sample, this clonotype was seen many times. CDR3: CASRRRQINTGELFF. Here the CDR3 DNA reads TGTGCCAGCAGACGAAGGCAGATAAACACCGGGGAGCTGTTTTTT. The rearrangement uses TRBV6-1 and TRBJ2-2, with D unclear. The CDR3 totals 15 residues. Per germline, CDR1 MNHNS and CDR2 SASEGT. V lost 6 bases, J lost 2 bases, and 13 bases lay in between.

In its sample, this clonotype was seen many times. The V call is TRBV28, the J call TRBJ1-5; D not resolved. The CDR3 is 14 residues long. Trimming stripped 5 bases from V and 5 bases from J, with 13 bases between. Germline-derived CDR1 and CDR2 are MDHEN and SYDVKM. The chain's CDR3 is CASSPQVNYQPQHF. The CDR3 DNA sequence: TGTGCCAGCAGTCCTCAGGTAAACTATCAGCCCCAGCATTTT.

The CDR3 here is CASSVAGLATNEKLFF. In nucleotides, the CDR3 is TGTGCCAGCAGCGTAGCCGGGCTCGCAACTAATGAAAAACTGTTTTTT. The chain links TRBV9 to TRBJ1-4; D gene ambiguous. The length of the CDR3 is 16 residues. Trimming left V 0 bases short and J 0 bases short, with 9 bases between. Germline CDR1 is SGDLS and CDR2 is YYNGEE. Together with reference TRBV9 and TRBJ1-4, the CDR3 gives the full variable domain: DSGVTQTPKHLITATGQRVTLRCSPRSGDLSVYWYQQSLDQGLQFLIQYYNGEERAKGNILERFSAQQFPDLHSELNLSSLELGDSALYFCASSVAGLATNEKLFFGSGTQLSVL.

This chain joins TRBV19 and TRBJ1-5; TRBD1 matches at 12 bases. The ends lost 8 bases at V and 5 bases at J; junction bases unmatched: 4. The germline V gene has CDR1 LNHDA and CDR2 SQIVND (reference sequence). The CDR3 consists of 14 residues. CDR3 nucleotide sequence: TGTGCCAGTGAGGGACAGGGGGCCTATCAGCCCCAGCATTTT. Translating gives CASEGQGAYQPQHF. The full variable domain, completed using reference TRBV19 and TRBJ1-5, is DGGITQSPKYLFRKEGQNVTLSCEQNLNHDAMYWYRQDPGQGLRLIYYSQIVNDFQKGDIAEGYSVSREKKESFPLTVTSAQKNPTAFYLCASEGQGAYQPQHFGDGTRLSIL.